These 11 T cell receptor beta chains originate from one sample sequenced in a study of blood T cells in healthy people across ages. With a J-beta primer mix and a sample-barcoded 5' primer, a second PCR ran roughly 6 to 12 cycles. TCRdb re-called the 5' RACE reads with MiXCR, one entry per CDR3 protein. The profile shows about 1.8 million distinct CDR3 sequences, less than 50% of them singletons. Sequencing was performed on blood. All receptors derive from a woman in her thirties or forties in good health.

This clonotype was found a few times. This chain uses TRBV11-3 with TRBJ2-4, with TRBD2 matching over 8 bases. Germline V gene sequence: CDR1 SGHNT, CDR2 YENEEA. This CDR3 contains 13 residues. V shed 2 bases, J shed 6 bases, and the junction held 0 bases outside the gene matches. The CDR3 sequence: CASSLTSGNIQYF. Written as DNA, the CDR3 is TGTGCCAGCAGCTTAACTAGCGGAAACATTCAGTACTTC.

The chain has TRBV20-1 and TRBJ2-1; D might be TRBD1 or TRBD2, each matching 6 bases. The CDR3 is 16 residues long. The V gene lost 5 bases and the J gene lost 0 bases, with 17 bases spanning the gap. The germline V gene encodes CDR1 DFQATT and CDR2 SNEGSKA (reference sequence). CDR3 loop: CSAGGSGADSYNEQFF. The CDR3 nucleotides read TGCAGTGCTGGAGGGTCGGGGGCGGACTCCTACAATGAGCAGTTCTTC.

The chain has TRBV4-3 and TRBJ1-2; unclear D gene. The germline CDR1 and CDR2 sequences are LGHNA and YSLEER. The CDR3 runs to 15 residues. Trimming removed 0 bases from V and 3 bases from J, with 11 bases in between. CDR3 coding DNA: TGCGCCAGCAGCCAAGATCTCGACGGAGACTATGGCTACACCTTC. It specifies CASSQDLDGDYGYTF.

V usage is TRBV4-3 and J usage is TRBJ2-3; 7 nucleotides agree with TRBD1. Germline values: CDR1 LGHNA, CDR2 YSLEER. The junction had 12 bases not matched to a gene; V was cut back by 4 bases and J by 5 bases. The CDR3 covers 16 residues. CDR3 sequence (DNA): TGCGCCAGCAGCCTCCAGGGGGACAAGCACAGAGATACGCAGTATTTT. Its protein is CASSLQGDKHRDTQYF.

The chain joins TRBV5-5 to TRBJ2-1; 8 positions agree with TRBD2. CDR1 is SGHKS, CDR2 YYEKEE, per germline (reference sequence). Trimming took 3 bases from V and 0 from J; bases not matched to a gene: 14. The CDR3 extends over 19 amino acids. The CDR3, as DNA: TGTGCCAGCAGCTCGGCGGGGGTCTTAAGCGGGAGCTCCTACAATGAGCAGTTCTTC. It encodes CASSSAGVLSGSSYNEQFF.

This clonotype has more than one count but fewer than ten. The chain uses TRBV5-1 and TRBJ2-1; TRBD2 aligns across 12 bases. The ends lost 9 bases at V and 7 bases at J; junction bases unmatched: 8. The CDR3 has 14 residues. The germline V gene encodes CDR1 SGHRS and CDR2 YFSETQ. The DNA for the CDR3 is TGCGCCACCCAGACTAGCGGGGGATCAAATGAGCAGTTCTTC. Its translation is CATQTSGGSNEQFF.

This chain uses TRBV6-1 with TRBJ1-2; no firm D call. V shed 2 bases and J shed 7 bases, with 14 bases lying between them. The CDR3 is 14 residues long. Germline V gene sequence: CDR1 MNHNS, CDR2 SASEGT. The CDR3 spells CASSEPIFILGYTF. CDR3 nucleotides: TGTGCCAGCAGTGAACCTATTTTCATCCTTGGCTACACCTTC.

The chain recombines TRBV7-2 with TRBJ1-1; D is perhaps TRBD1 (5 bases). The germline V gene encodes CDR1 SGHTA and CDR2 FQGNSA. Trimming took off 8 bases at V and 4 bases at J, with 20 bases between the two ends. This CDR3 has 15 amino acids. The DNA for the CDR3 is TGTGCCAGCGGCAAACGGAGCGGGGGAGGCACTGAAGCTTTCTTT. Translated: CASGKRSGGGTEAFF. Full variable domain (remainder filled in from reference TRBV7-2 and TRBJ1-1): GAGVSQSPSNKVTEKGKDVELRCDPISGHTALYWYRQSLGQGLEFLIYFQGNSAPDKSGLPSDRFSAERTGGSVSTLTIQRTQQEDSAVYLCASGKRSGGGTEAFFGQGTRLTVV.

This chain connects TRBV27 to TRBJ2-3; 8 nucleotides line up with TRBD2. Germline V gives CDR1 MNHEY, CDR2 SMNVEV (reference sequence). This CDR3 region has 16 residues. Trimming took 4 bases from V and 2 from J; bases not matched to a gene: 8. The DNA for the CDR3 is TGTGCCAGCAGTTCCTCAGCGGGGGAAGCCACAGATACGCAGTATTTT. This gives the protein CASSSSAGEATDTQYF.

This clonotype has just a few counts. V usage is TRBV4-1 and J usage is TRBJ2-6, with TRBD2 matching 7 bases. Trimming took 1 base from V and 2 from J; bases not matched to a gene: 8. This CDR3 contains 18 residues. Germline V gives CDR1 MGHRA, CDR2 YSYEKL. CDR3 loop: CASSQVGGGGTGANVLTF. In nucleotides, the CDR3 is TGCGCCAGCAGCCAAGTTGGCGGGGGAGGAACTGGGGCCAACGTCCTGACTTTC.

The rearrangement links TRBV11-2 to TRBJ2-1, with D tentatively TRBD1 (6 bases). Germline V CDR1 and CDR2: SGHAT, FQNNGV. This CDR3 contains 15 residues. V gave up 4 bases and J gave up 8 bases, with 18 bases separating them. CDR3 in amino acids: CASSSGDRQYDEQFF. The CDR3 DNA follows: TGTGCCAGCAGCTCCGGTGACAGGCAGTACGATGAGCAGTTCTTC.